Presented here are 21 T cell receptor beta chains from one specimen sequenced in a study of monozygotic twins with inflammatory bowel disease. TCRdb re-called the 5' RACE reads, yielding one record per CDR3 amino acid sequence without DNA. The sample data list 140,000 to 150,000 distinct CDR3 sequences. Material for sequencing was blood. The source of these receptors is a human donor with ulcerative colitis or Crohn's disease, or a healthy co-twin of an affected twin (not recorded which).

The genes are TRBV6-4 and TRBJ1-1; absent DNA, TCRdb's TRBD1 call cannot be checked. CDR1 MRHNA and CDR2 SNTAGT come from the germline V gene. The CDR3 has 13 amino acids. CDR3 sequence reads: CASSEGENTEAFF.

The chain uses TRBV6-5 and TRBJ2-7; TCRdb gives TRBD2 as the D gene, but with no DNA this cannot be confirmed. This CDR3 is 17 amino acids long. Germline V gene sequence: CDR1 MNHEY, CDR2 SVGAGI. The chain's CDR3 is CASSYRLLAGGPYEQYF.

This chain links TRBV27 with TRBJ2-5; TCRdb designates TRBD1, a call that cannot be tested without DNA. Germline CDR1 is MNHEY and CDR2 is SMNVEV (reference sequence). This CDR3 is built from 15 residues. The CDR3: CASSLKPGAAGTQYF.

CDR3 protein: CASSSPGPPEQYF. This sequence joins TRBV5-5 and TRBJ2-7; TCRdb gives TRBD1 as the D gene, but with no DNA this cannot be confirmed. The CDR3 extends over 13 amino acids. Germline CDR1 is SGHKS and CDR2 is YYEKEE (reference sequence).

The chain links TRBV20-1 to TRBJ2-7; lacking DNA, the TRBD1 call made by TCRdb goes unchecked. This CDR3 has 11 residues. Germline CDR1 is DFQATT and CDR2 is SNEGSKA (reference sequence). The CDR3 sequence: CTPYGGNEQYF.

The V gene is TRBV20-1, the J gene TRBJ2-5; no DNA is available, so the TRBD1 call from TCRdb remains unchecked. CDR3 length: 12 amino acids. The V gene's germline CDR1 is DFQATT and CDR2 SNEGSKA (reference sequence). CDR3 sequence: CSARRQQETQYF.

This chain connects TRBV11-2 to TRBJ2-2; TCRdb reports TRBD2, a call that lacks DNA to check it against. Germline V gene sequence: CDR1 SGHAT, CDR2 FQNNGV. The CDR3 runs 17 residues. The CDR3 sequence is CASSSGLAGGGTGELFF.

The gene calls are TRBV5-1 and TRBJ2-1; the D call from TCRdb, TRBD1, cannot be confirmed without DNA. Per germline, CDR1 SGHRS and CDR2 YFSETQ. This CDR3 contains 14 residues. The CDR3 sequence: CASSYVTGNNEQFF.

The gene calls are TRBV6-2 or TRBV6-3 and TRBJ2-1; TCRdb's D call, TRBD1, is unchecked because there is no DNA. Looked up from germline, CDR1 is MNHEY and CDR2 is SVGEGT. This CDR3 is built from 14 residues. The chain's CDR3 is CASREGGSYNEQFF.

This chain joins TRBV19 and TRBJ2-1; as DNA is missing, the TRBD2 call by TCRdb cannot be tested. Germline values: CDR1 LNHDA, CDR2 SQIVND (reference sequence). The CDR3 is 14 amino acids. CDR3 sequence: CASSILGLVNEQFF.

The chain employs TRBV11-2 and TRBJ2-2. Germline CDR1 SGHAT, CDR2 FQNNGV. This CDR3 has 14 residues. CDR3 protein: CASSLLDNTGELFF. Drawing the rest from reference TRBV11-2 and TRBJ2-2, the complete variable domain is EAGVAQSPRYKIIEKRQSVAFWCNPISGHATLYWYQQILGQGPKLLIQFQNNGVVDDSQLPKDRFSAERLKGVDSTLKIQPAKLEDSAVYLCASSLLDNTGELFFGEGSRLTVL.

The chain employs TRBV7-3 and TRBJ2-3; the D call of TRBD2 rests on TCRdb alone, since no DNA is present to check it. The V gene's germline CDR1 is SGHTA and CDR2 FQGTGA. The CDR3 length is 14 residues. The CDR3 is CASRPSGRTDTQYF.

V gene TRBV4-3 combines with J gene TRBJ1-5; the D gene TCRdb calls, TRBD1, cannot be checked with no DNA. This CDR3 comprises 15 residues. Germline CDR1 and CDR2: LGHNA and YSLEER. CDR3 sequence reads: CASSYRTGEAQPQHF.

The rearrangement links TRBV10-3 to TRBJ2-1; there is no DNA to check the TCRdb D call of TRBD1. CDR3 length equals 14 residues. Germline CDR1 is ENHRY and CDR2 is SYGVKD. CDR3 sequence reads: CAITRDRQYNEQFF.

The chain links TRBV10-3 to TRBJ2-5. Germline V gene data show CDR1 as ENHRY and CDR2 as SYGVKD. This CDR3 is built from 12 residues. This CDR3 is CAISESTETQYF.

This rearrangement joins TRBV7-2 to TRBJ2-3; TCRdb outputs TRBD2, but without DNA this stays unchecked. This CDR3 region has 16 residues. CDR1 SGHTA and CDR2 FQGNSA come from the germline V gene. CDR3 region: CASSLVLAGDTDTQYF.

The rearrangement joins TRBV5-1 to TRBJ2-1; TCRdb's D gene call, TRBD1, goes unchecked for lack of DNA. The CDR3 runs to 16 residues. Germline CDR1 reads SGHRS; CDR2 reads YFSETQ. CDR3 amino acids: CASSLGGHSSYNELFF.

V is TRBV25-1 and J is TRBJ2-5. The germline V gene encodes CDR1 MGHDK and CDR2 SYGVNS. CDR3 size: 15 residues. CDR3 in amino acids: CASSSRGAPQETQYF.

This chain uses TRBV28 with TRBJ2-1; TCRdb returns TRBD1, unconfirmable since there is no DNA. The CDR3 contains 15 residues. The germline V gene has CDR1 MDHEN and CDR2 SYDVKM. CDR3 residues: CASSPGVHNSHEQFF.

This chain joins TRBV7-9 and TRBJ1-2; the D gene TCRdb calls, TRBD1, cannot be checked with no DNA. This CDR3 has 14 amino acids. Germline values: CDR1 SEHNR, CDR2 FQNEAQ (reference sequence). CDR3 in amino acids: CASSLLQGDYGYTF.

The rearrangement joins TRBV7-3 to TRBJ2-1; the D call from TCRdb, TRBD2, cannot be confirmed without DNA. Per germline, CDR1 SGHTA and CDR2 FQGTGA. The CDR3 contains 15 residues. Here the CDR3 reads CASSPTSGPYNEQFF.